This TCR beta chain is from a study of T cell repertoires in cytomegalovirus infection. Study at large: The public TCR beta signatures pointed to both CMV infection and matching HLA type.

On this clonotype: Antigen: not known.

In TCRdb, the reads were re-called with MiXCR into one record per CDR3 protein. Of fewer than 200,000 distinct CDR3 sequences in the sample, about a tenth were seen once. Study outcomes and limitations: CMV carriers with the relevant HLA were identified by cumulative public TCR beta family frequency.

In germline, CDR1 is SQVTM, CDR2 ANQGSEA. The V end lost 0 bases, the J end lost 0 bases, and 9 bases lay between the germline ends. This CDR3 is 14 amino acids long. The source of this sequence is a human donor in good health (CMV status not recorded). Some clones in this sample may be carry-over from other donors' samples. Specimen: PBMCs. The chain uses TRBV29-1 and TRBJ2-7; no clear D. The CDR3 DNA reads as TGCAGCGTTGAAGAGCGGTCGAGCTCCTACGAGCAGTACTTC. It specifies CSVEERSSSYEQYF.